These T cell receptor beta chains were read from a single sample in a study of neurological immune-mediated disorders. TCRdb passed the 5' RACE reads through MiXCR, listing each CDR3 protein once. The data show roughly 32,000 distinct CDR3 sequences, less than 5% seen once. Input material: PBMCs. These receptor sequences come from a man between 25 and 39 years old with multiple sclerosis. Each CDR3 is given with its conserved first and last residue. The order of the fields is J gene, V gene, CDR3 protein.

j_call: TRBJ2-7; v_call: TRBV27; cdr3_aa: CASSRYEQYF
j_call: TRBJ2-3; v_call: TRBV7-8; cdr3_aa: CASSLGQGKTDTQYF
j_call: TRBJ2-7; v_call: TRBV7-2; cdr3_aa: CASSPRTAPNEQYF
j_call: TRBJ2-7; v_call: TRBV24-1; cdr3_aa: CATSDWGEQYF
j_call: TRBJ1-1; v_call: TRBV19; cdr3_aa: CASSIDPRQGDTEAFF
j_call: TRBJ1-1; v_call: TRBV10-3; cdr3_aa: CAISEPQGRTEAFF
j_call: TRBJ2-1; v_call: TRBV6-2/TRBV6-3; cdr3_aa: CASTPTWRSIEQFF
j_call: TRBJ2-5; v_call: TRBV20-1; cdr3_aa: CSAIPAETQYF
j_call: TRBJ1-4; v_call: TRBV27; cdr3_aa: CASSSPGTGGNEKLFF
j_call: TRBJ2-7; v_call: TRBV5-5; cdr3_aa: CASSFGLDNSYEQYF
j_call: TRBJ2-1; v_call: TRBV4-1; cdr3_aa: CASSQPPDSSYEQFF
j_call: TRBJ1-1; v_call: TRBV6-5; cdr3_aa: CASRRGDEAFF
j_call: TRBJ2-7; v_call: TRBV7-6; cdr3_aa: CASSLGTARAEQYF
j_call: TRBJ1-5; v_call: TRBV28; cdr3_aa: CASRWGSLNQPQNF
j_call: TRBJ1-1; v_call: TRBV5-6; cdr3_aa: CASSSRWIEAFF
j_call: TRBJ2-3; v_call: TRBV5-1; cdr3_aa: CASSLGGGLTDTQYF
j_call: TRBJ1-2; v_call: TRBV4-3; cdr3_aa: CASSQDQYGYTF
j_call: TRBJ1-6; v_call: TRBV4-3; cdr3_aa: CASSQDIQGYSPLHF
j_call: TRBJ1-2; v_call: TRBV2; cdr3_aa: CASPSGYGYTF
j_call: TRBJ1-2; v_call: TRBV7-9; cdr3_aa: CASNPVHGYTF
j_call: TRBJ1-2; v_call: TRBV20-1; cdr3_aa: CSAREKGRASFYGYTF
j_call: TRBJ1-2; v_call: TRBV15; cdr3_aa: CATSREIGQNYGYTF
j_call: TRBJ1-1; v_call: TRBV4-3; cdr3_aa: CASSQGGPGVGAAFF
j_call: TRBJ1-1; v_call: TRBV20-1; cdr3_aa: CSARVPGQANTEAFF